The 9 T cell receptor beta chains below all came from one sample that was sequenced in a study of CD8+CD57+ T cells in acquired aplastic anemia (dated by TCRdb to 2016 to 2018). Reads for this sample came from an Illumina HiSeq 2000. TCR beta VDJ combination and CDR3 sequence profiling used genomic DNA as the template. In-frame beta chains were kept once TCRdb had trimmed the public reads at Q25 with fastp and called clones with MiXCR. Rows merge per CDR3 protein into single entries with the most common DNA and genes. The sample includes around 200,000 distinct CDR3 sequences, with approximately 60% observed a single time. In total, the top ten clones hold 25% to 35% of the sample. The sequenced material came from sorted CD4+, CD8+, or CD8+CD57+ T cells (not recorded which) from PBMCs. These receptors were obtained from a human donor in good health.

This clonotype was seen repeatedly, ten times or more. J is TRBJ1-5 and V is TRBV19; 7 positions agree with TRBD1. Losses at the gene ends were 5 bases for V and 5 bases for J; bases not matched to a gene: 9. The germline V gene has CDR1 LNHDA and CDR2 SQIVND (reference sequence). This CDR3 comprises 15 residues. CDR3 in amino acids: CASSFGQVLYQPQHF. CDR3 DNA sequence: TGTGCCAGTAGTTTTGGACAGGTTCTATATCAGCCCCAGCATTTT.

This chain connects TRBV7-8 to TRBJ2-3; 14 bases agree with TRBD2. The ends lost 1 base at V and 1 base at J; junction bases unmatched: 1. Germline lookup yields CDR1 SGHVS and CDR2 FQNEAQ. This CDR3 is built from 17 residues. The CDR3 region is CASSLEGLAGGTDTQYF. The CDR3 DNA reads as TGTGCCAGCAGCTTAGAGGGACTAGCGGGAGGCACAGATACGCAGTATTTT.

This chain connects TRBV20-1 to TRBJ2-5, with D possibly being TRBD1 (5 bases). V gave up 7 bases and J gave up 4 bases, with 13 bases separating them. Germline lookup yields CDR1 DFQATT and CDR2 SNEGSKA (reference sequence). The CDR3 contains 12 residues. CDR3 loop: CSVQGGRETQYF. For the CDR3, the DNA is TGCAGTGTTCAGGGCGGTAGAGAGACCCAGTACTTC.

The chain links TRBV9 to TRBJ2-3; D remains unclear. Germline lookup yields CDR1 SGDLS and CDR2 YYNGEE. Deletions cut 0 bases from V and 6 bases from J, with 11 bases between. The CDR3 extends over 14 amino acids. The CDR3 nucleotides are TGTGCCAGCAGCGTAGAGACTCTTTCGGATACGCAGTATTTT. This sequence encodes CASSVETLSDTQYF.

The sample holds a few counts of this clonotype. The rearrangement joins TRBV20-1 to TRBJ2-5; D is unclear. Trimming took 0 bases from V and 5 from J, leaving 7 bases between them. The CDR3 length is 12 residues. Per germline, CDR1 DFQATT and CDR2 SNEGSKA (reference sequence). The CDR3 region is CSARDLRETQYF. CDR3 in DNA: TGCAGTGCTAGAGATTTAAGGGAGACCCAGTACTTC.

The chain recombines TRBV7-9 with TRBJ2-7; tentatively, D is TRBD1 (5 bases). V lost 2 bases and J 0 bases, leaving 11 bases between the germline ends. Germline V gene lookup returns CDR1 SEHNR and CDR2 FQNEAQ (reference sequence). This CDR3 is built from 15 residues. The CDR3 DNA reads TGTGCCAGCAGCTTAAGACAGACCAGCTCCTACGAGCAGTACTTC. This translates into CASSLRQTSSYEQYF.

The chain recombines TRBV20-1 with TRBJ1-5; tentatively, D is TRBD1 (6 bases). The CDR3 sequence is 15 residues long. From germline, CDR1 is DFQATT and CDR2 SNEGSKA (reference sequence). V lost 4 bases, J lost 4 bases, and 17 bases lay in between. The CDR3 loop reads CSAKKGGSVNQPQHF. Written as DNA, the CDR3 is TGCAGTGCTAAAAAGGGGGGGTCAGTTAATCAGCCCCAGCATTTT.

This chain links TRBV7-3 with TRBJ2-1; D is unresolved. V was clipped by 0 bases and J by 4 bases, with 4 bases between them. The CDR3 consists of 13 residues. The germline V gene encodes CDR1 SGHTA and CDR2 FQGTGA. Here the CDR3 reads CASSLTWYNEQFF. CDR3 nucleotides: TGTGCCAGCAGCTTAACTTGGTACAATGAGCAGTTCTTC.

This sequence joins TRBV19 and TRBJ2-3, with 7 bases identical to TRBD2. Germline CDR1 reads LNHDA; CDR2 reads SQIVND (reference sequence). The CDR3 is 16 residues long. V shed 9 bases, J shed 3 bases, and the junction held 15 bases outside the gene matches. The CDR3 reads CASSLEGGSRTDTQYF. The CDR3 DNA is TGTGCCAGCAGCTTAGAGGGCGGGAGTAGGACAGATACGCAGTATTTT. The full variable domain, completed using reference TRBV19 and TRBJ2-3, is DGGITQSPKYLFRKEGQNVTLSCEQNLNHDAMYWYRQDPGQGLRLIYYSQIVNDFQKGDIAEGYSVSREKKESFPLTVTSAQKNPTAFYLCASSLEGGSRTDTQYFGPGTRLTVL.